This section outlines one T cell receptor (beta chain) sequence together with its context. This clone came up once. No antigen is known for it. No base quality values were provided; no much bigger clone lies one nucleotide off. This sample is drawn from a study of Ad26.COV2.S vaccination and SARS-CoV-2 variants (dated by TCRdb to 2020 to 2023). Some background on the complete study: Donors in the vaccine arm were drawn from COV1001, a phase I-IIa trial of Ad26.COV2.S in healthy adults that was multicentre, randomized, double-blind and placebo-controlled. Ad26.COV2.S was given intramuscularly at 5x10^10 or 1x10^11 viral particles, as a single shot or as two shots 56 days apart. The specificity and breadth of SARS-CoV-2-reactive T cell receptors after Ad26.COV2.S vaccination were assessed by TCRbeta repertoire sequencing. The TCR-sequenced set comprised about 32 samples: some 20 Ad26.COV2.S vaccine recipients, 5 placebo recipients and 8 SARS-CoV-2 convalescent individuals. Trial participants were randomized into five groups of five: low-dose or high-dose Ad26.COV2.S given once or twice, or placebo on both occasions. Blinding of investigators to trial group allocation was maintained during experiments and outcome assessment.

The treatment or condition tag for this specimen amounts to: around 19 received Ad26.COV2.S at low or high dose, single or two shots; about five received placebo; per-sample allocation not given. For vaccine and placebo recipients, repertoires were sequenced using samples collected on day 63 after the first injection. Between 29 July and 7 August 2020, Cohort 1b enrolled some 25 adults aged 18-55 years at one site in Boston, USA. As a vaccine, Ad26.COV2.S was a replication-incompetent adenovirus type 26 vector that expressed a prefusion-stabilized SARS-CoV-2 spike protein derived from the original Wuhan strain. The immunoSEQ Assay was the method used to sequence TCRbeta CDR3 regions. After extraction, genomic DNA underwent amplification by bias-controlled multiplex PCR, followed by high-throughput sequencing. In the authors' own workflow: Collapsing and filtering of sequences were performed to quantify the absolute abundance of each unique TCRbeta CDR3 region. T cell fraction was estimated by normalizing TCRbeta template counts to usable DNA, with usable DNA measured through amplification of reference genes found in all nucleated cells. Repertoire TCRs were annotated as SARS-CoV-2-specific by exact matching of V gene, CDR3 amino acid sequence and J gene to a known reactive TCR set. The reference SARS-CoV-2 TCR set came from MIRA and was filtered for enrichment in COVID-19-positive ImmuneCODE repertoires, removing public or cross-reactive TCRs. Using the MIRA antigens, annotated TCRs were further analysed by specific ORF or by position within an ORF. Depth was the summed frequency of annotated unique rearrangements, while breadth was defined as annotated unique rearrangements over total unique productive rearrangements. Two-sided Wilcoxon rank-sum tests were applied when comparing TCR breadth between groups. The immuneACCESS repertoire file appears here via TCRdb, limited to in-frame rearrangements. These files lack a portion of the clones; in checked studies, under half of the deficit traces to unresolved V genes, and the cause of the others is not known. V and J calls plus clone size are reproduced from that table; the DNA served to infer D and trimming. In this sample the table shows approximately 480,000 clones, 87% of which occur a single time. Roughly 13% of the sample comes from the top ten.

From its cysteine to its phenylalanine, the CDR3 spans 18 amino acids. This entry keeps only the CDR3 DNA: 54 bases, framed from base 1. Clipping removes 4 bases from V and 3 bases from J, with 9 as the unmatched junction base count. CDR1 and CDR2, per the germline V gene, are SGDLS and YYNGEE. Overall study results and their limits: It was noted by the authors that total T cell responses may have been underestimated by the TCR breadth and depth analyses. Compared with placebo recipients, Ad26.COV2.S recipients showed higher spike-specific TCR breadth (P = 0.0014). Vaccine and placebo recipients had similar non-spike TCR breadth, a finding consistent with the vaccine containing only spike. The study was not powered to compare responses between vaccine doses or regimens. After vaccination, substantial breadth of spike-specific CD8+ and CD4+ T cell responses was reported.

The receptor's source is a person aged 18-65 years who received the Ad26.COV2.S COVID-19 vaccine or a placebo. The sequence is built from TRBV9 and TRBJ2-3; TRBD2 fits 15 bases in the junction. Sequencing was performed on peripheral blood, taken in a trial of Ad26.COV2.S vaccine versus placebo. The DNA sequence is TGTGCCAGCAGCCCGGGACTAGCGGGAGGTATCGGAACAGATACGCAGTATTTT. Its product reads: CASSPGLAGGIGTDTQYF.